The rows below give T cell receptor beta chains drawn from one sample of a study of cytomegalovirus exposure and HLA in healthy donors. Some clones are missing from TCRdb's copy, which holds only in-frame ones; the method was immunoSEQ multiplex PCR. The table records 150,000 to 200,000 clones, roughly 72% of them present only once. Sequencing used PBMCs. The source is a man aged 35 to 55 in good health and CMV-seropositive. Both conserved end residues are part of each CDR3. The order of the fields is clone size, CDR3 length, D gene, J gene, V gene, CDR3 DNA, CDR3 protein. A D gene is named only where the DNA matches it firmly. A clone size is listed for some rows: how often the clone was seen (once, few, many), or a class if it is expanded.

NA | 17 | TRBD1 | TRBJ1-6 | TRBV9 | TGTGCCAGCAGCGCCGACAGGGCCTACTCCTATAATTCACCCCTCCACTTT | CASSADRAYSYNSPLHF
NA | 14 | NA | TRBJ1-3 | TRBV4-1 | TGCGCCAGCAGCCTGGGGGGAGTGGGAAACACCATATATTTT | CASSLGGVGNTIYF
NA | 14 | TRBD1 | TRBJ1-5 | TRBV18 | TGTGCCAGCTCAAAGGACAGGGACAATCAGCCCCAGCATTTT | CASSKDRDNQPQHF
NA | 14 | NA | TRBJ1-4 | TRBV27 | TGTGCCACAGGGCGGGATCGATTTAATGAAAAACTGTTTTTT | CATGRDRFNEKLFF
few | 12 | TRBD1 | TRBJ1-1 | TRBV7-2 | TGTGCCAGCAGCCCGAACAGGGGTGAAGCTTTCTTT | CASSPNRGEAFF
NA | 13 | NA | TRBJ2-3 | TRBV6-4 | TGTGCCAGCAGTGACTCGATAGCAGATACGCAGTATTTT | CASSDSIADTQYF
NA | 15 | NA | TRBJ2-3 | TRBV5-1 | TGCGCCAGCAGCTTGCCGGGACAACGCACAGATACGCAGTATTTT | CASSLPGQRTDTQYF
NA | 15 | NA | TRBJ2-7 | TRBV15 | TGTGCCACCAGCAGAGGCCACTCCGCCTCCTACGAGCAGTACTTC | CATSRGHSASYEQYF
NA | 16 | TRBD2 | TRBJ2-7 | TRBV4-1 | TGCGCCAGCAGCCACCCCGGGACTAGCGGGGACTACGAGCAGTACTTC | CASSHPGTSGDYEQYF
few | 16 | TRBD2 | TRBJ2-1 | TRBV7-2 | TGTGCCAGCAGCTTAGGAGCGGGGAGAGCCTACAATGAGCAGTTCTTC | CASSLGAGRAYNEQFF
NA | 14 | NA | TRBJ2-2 | TRBV27 | TGTGCCAGCAGTTCCCCAGAGGGCACCGGGGAGCTGTTTTTT | CASSSPEGTGELFF
NA | 12 | NA | TRBJ1-2 | TRBV7-9 | TGTGCCAGCAGCTTAGTGGGAGAGATCTACACCTTC | CASSLVGEIYTF
NA | 12 | NA | TRBJ2-7 | TRBV7-9 | TGTGCCAGCAGCCCTACGCCCTACGAGCAGTACTTC | CASSPTPYEQYF
NA | 15 | NA | TRBJ1-3 | TRBV7-8 | TGTGCCAGCAGCTTAGGAGGGGGTTTGGGGAACACCATATATTTT | CASSLGGGLGNTIYF
NA | 16 | TRBD1 | TRBJ2-3 | TRBV6-1 | TGTGCCAGCAGTGGACAGGGGGCGACCTCCTTGGATACGCAGTATTTT | CASSGQGATSLDTQYF
NA | 14 | NA | TRBJ1-4 | TRBV7-9 | TGTGCCAGCAGCCCCGGAGGTCTGCGCGAAAAACTGTTTTTT | CASSPGGLREKLFF
NA | 15 | NA | TRBJ1-1 | TRBV30 | TGTGCCTGGAGTGAGAGGGCCTTAGGGGGCACTGAAGCTTTCTTT | CAWSERALGGTEAFF
NA | 13 | NA | TRBJ1-1 | TRBV9 | TGTGCCAGCAGTCGGGGATCGAACACTGAAGCTTTCTTT | CASSRGSNTEAFF
NA | 14 | NA | TRBJ1-4 | TRBV5-1 | TGCGCCAGCAGCTTGGGCAGGGGCAGAGAAAAACTGTTTTTT | CASSLGRGREKLFF
NA | 15 | NA | TRBJ2-1 | TRBV30 | TGTGCCTATACCTCGGGAGCGGGTTTCTACAATGAGCAGTTCTTC | CAYTSGAGFYNEQFF
NA | 14 | NA | TRBJ2-2 | TRBV7-3 | TGTGCCAGCAGCCCCCTCAGGGCCACCGGGGAGCTGTTTTTT | CASSPLRATGELFF
few | 15 | NA | TRBJ1-2 | TRBV7-3 | TGTGCCAGCAGCTTATCGGTTGTGAATAACTATGGCTACACCTTC | CASSLSVVNNYGYTF
NA | 16 | TRBD1 | TRBJ1-3 | TRBV19 | TGTGCCAGTAGTAGTCGCAGGGGGCAACCTGGAAACACCATATATTTT | CASSSRRGQPGNTIYF
NA | 15 | TRBD1 | TRBJ1-5 | TRBV10-3 | TGTGCCATCTCACGGACAGGGGGAATCAATCAGCCCCAGCATTTT | CAISRTGGINQPQHF
NA | 15 | NA | TRBJ1-3 | TRBV6-1 | TGTGCCAGCAGTGATTGGGCAAGCTCTGGAAACACCATATATTTT | CASSDWASSGNTIYF
few | 16 | NA | TRBJ1-5 | TRBV5-5 | TGTGCCAGCAGCCCCCTTTCTGGGCAAGACAATCAGCCCCAGCATTTT | CASSPLSGQDNQPQHF
NA | 15 | NA | TRBJ2-7 | TRBV6-6 | TGTGCCAGCAGTGGGGGGACAGATCGGGGCTACGAGCAGTACTTC | CASSGGTDRGYEQYF
NA | 18 | NA | TRBJ1-2 | TRBV21-1 | TGTGCCAGCAGCCAAGTTAGAGGGGACAGGGGAGATAACTATGGCTACACCTTC | CASSQVRGDRGDNYGYTF
few | 15 | TRBD1 | TRBJ2-7 | TRBV6-5 | TGTGCCAGCGAGTTGGACCCCACAGGGGACTACGAGCAGTACTTC | CASELDPTGDYEQYF
NA | 13 | NA | TRBJ1-2 | TRBV30 | TGTGCCTGGAGCCGGCAGGGAGGGAATGGCTACACCTTC | CAWSRQGGNGYTF
NA | 16 | TRBD2 | TRBJ2-2 | TRBV7-2 | TGTGCCAGCAGCCGACTAGCGGGGCTGAACACCGGGGAGCTGTTTTTT | CASSRLAGLNTGELFF
NA | 13 | NA | TRBJ1-2 | TRBV6-5 | TGTGCCAGCAGTGAAAGCGGGGTCGGTGGCTACACCTTC | CASSESGVGGYTF
few | 13 | NA | TRBJ2-7 | TRBV2 | TGTGCCAGCAAGAATGACAGTATCTACGAGCAGTACTTC | CASKNDSIYEQYF
NA | 14 | TRBD1 | TRBJ1-5 | TRBV6-6 | TGTGCCAGCCAGGGACAGGGGAGGCTTCAGCCCCAGCATTTT | CASQGQGRLQPQHF
NA | 14 | TRBD1 | TRBJ2-2 | TRBV12-5 | TGTGCTAGTGCCGAGACAGGGTCCACCGGGGAGCTGTTTTTT | CASAETGSTGELFF
NA | 14 | NA | TRBJ1-1 | TRBV4-1 | TGCGCCAGCAGCCTCCTGGAAGGGGGTGGAGAAGCTTTCTTT | CASSLLEGGGEAFF
few | 12 | TRBD1 | TRBJ1-2 | TRBV19 | TGTGCCAGTAGTGGACAGGGTCGTGGCTACACCTTC | CASSGQGRGYTF
NA | 15 | TRBD2 | TRBJ2-5 | TRBV30 | TGTGCCTGGTTAGGCGTCGTTGCGCGGGAGGAGACCCAGTACTTC | CAWLGVVAREETQYF
few | 14 | NA | TRBJ1-1 | TRBV6-4 | TGTGCCAGCAGAATGGAGGAAACGTCTACTGAAGCTTTCTTT | CASRMEETSTEAFF
NA | 15 | NA | TRBJ2-6 | TRBV14 | TGTGCCAGCAGCCCCATCGGCTCTGGGGCCAACGTCCTGACTTTC | CASSPIGSGANVLTF
NA | 13 | NA | TRBJ1-4 | TRBV7-9 | TGTGCCTTCCGGTGGCAGGATGGTGAAAAACTGTTTTTT | CAFRWQDGEKLFF
NA | 17 | NA | TRBJ1-3 | TRBV14 | TGTGCCAGCAGCCAAGACGCGGGAAGGGGATCTGGAAACACCATATATTTT | CASSQDAGRGSGNTIYF
NA | 13 | TRBD1 | TRBJ1-2 | TRBV6-4 | TGTGCCAGCAGTCGAGACAGGGACTATGGCTACACCTTC | CASSRDRDYGYTF
NA | 14 | TRBD1 | TRBJ2-3 | TRBV7-6 | TGTGCCAGCAGCCAGGACAGGGGGTTAGATACGCAGTATTTT | CASSQDRGLDTQYF
NA | 16 | NA | TRBJ1-5 | TRBV4-2 | TGTGCCAGCAGCCAAGAAGGGAGACAGGTGAATCAGCCCCAGCATTTT | CASSQEGRQVNQPQHF
once | 17 | NA | TRBJ2-2 | TRBV4-3 | TGCGCCAGCAGCCAAGATGCGGGGGCCGCGAACACCGGGGAGCTGTTTTTT | CASSQDAGAANTGELFF
once | 16 | TRBD1 | TRBJ2-4 | TRBV13 | TGTGCCAGCAGAGCTACGGGACAGCTAGCCAAAAACATTCAGTACTTC | CASRATGQLAKNIQYF
NA | 13 | NA | TRBJ1-2 | TRBV27 | TGTGCCAGCAGTTTGTTTCTTAACTATGGCTACACCTTC | CASSLFLNYGYTF
NA | 14 | NA | TRBJ1-1 | TRBV19 | TGTGCCAGTAGCCACGAGGGAATGAACACTGAAGCTTTCTTT | CASSHEGMNTEAFF
NA | 14 | TRBD1 | TRBJ2-7 | TRBV28 | TGTGCCAGCAGAAAACAGGGGAAAACCTACGAGCAGTACTTC | CASRKQGKTYEQYF
NA | 16 | NA | TRBJ1-4 | TRBV19 | TGTGCCAGTAGTACCGCGAGTCGGGCGAGGGATGAAAAACTGTTTTTT | CASSTASRARDEKLFF
NA | 13 | NA | TRBJ1-3 | TRBV11-1 | TGTGCCAGCAGCTTAAGCGGAGGAAACACCATATATTTT | CASSLSGGNTIYF
NA | 16 | TRBD2 | TRBJ2-1 | TRBV13 | TGTGCCAGCAGCAGGGGACTAGCGGGGGGGCGCAATGAGCAGTTCTTC | CASSRGLAGGRNEQFF
NA | 15 | NA | TRBJ2-4 | TRBV19 | TGTGCCAGTAGTATGAACGGGGGAGTGGGAAACATTCAGTACTTC | CASSMNGGVGNIQYF
NA | 15 | TRBD1 | TRBJ1-1 | TRBV16 | TGTGCCAGCACCCAAAATCCAGGGGGCGGGTTTGAAGCTTTCTTT | CASTQNPGGGFEAFF
NA | 16 | TRBD2 | TRBJ2-3 | TRBV6-5 | TGTGCCAGCAGTTGGCGGGGGGCCACTAGCACAGATACGCAGTATTTT | CASSWRGATSTDTQYF
NA | 14 | NA | TRBJ2-3 | TRBV6-6 | TGTGCCAGCATCTACGAAGACGGGACAGATACGCAGTATTTT | CASIYEDGTDTQYF
NA | 16 | TRBD2 | TRBJ2-1 | TRBV4-2 | TGTGCCAGCAGCCAAGCACCCGGGACTAGTATAAATGAGCAGTTCTTC | CASSQAPGTSINEQFF
NA | 13 | NA | TRBJ2-3 | TRBV10-3 | TGTGCCATCAGTCCAGAAGGCACAGATACGCAGTATTTT | CAISPEGTDTQYF
NA | 15 | TRBD2 | TRBJ2-5 | TRBV29-1 | TGCAGCGTTGCGGCTAGCGGGGGCCCCCAAGAGACCCAGTACTTC | CSVAASGGPQETQYF